The T cell receptor (beta chain) under discussion was sequenced for a study of T cells in Graves' hyperthyroidism and ophthalmopathy. The table lists this clonotype with many counts. What it recognizes is unknown. General study results and limits: Most thyroid clonotypes expanded above 0.001 were also detected in blood. Patients with ophthalmopathy were separated from those with stable hyperthyroidism by a 13 V-J model.

RNA transcripts gave rise to amplified TCR beta CDR3 regions. An initial round of RT-PCR targeting the TCR CDR3 relied on the HTBI primer set. TCRdb itself ran the multiplex PCR reads through MiXCR, one entry per CDR3 protein. The sample records about 420,000 distinct CDR3 sequences, roughly an eighth being singletons. Stable disease denoted Graves' hyperthyroidism without ophthalmopathy progression within 18 months. Each 10 ml fresh peripheral blood draw supplied the PBMCs. Per the germline V gene, CDR1 is SNHLY and CDR2 is FYNNEI. The CDR3 runs 13 residues. V lost 6 bases to trimming and J lost 0 bases, with 8 bases between them.

J is TRBJ1-1 and V is TRBV2; no firm D call. The sequenced sample consisted of blood. This clonotype originated in a young woman with Graves' hyperthyroidism. This chain's CDR3 is CASRLAMNTEAFF. The DNA for the CDR3 is TGTGCCAGCAGGTTGGCTATGAACACTGAAGCTTTCTTT.